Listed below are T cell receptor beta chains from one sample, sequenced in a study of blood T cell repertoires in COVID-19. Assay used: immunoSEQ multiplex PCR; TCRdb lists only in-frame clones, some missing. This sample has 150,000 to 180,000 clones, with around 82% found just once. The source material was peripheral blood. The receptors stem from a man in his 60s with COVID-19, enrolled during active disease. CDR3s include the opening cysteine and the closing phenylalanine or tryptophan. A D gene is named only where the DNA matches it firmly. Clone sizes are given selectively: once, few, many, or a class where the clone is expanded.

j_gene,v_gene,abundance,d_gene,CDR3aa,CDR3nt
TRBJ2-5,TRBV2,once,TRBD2,CASSRGLGETQYF,TGTGCCAGCAGCCGGGGACTAGGAGAGACCCAGTACTTC
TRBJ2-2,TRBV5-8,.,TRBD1,CASSLQGIRTGGLLGELFF,TGTGCCAGCAGCCTACAAGGAATTCGGACAGGGGGTCTCTTGGGGGAGCTGTTTTTT
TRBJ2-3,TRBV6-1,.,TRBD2,CASSEVRTSGTDTQYF,TGTGCCAGCAGTGAAGTGAGAACTAGCGGCACAGATACGCAGTATTTT
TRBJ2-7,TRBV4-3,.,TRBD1,CASSQAGTGTYEQYF,TGCGCCAGCAGCCAAGCCGGGACAGGAACCTACGAGCAGTACTTC
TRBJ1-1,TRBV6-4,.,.,CASSEVAGFGTEAFF,TGTGCCAGCAGTGAAGTCGCAGGGTTCGGCACTGAAGCTTTCTTT
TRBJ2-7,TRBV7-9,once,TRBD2,CASSSSTSLGSAQYF,TGTGCCAGCAGCTCGTCGACTAGCCTAGGGAGCGCGCAGTACTTC
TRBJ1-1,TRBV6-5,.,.,CASSRQAHTEAFF,TGTGCCAGCAGCCGACAGGCCCACACTGAAGCTTTCTTT
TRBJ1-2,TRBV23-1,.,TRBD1,CASSRTWYPGQGAGYTF,TGCGCCAGCAGTCGAACTTGGTACCCCGGCCAGGGGGCCGGCTACACCTTC
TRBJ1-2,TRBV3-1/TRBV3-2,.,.,CASSDAGRTYGYTF,TGTGCCAGCAGCGATGCAGGACGGACTTATGGCTACACCTTC
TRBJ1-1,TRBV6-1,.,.,CASSEPGRANTEAFF,TGTGCCAGCAGTGAGCCGGGCAGGGCGAACACTGAAGCTTTCTTT
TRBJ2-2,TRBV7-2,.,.,CASSLARAHTGELFF,TGTGCCAGCAGCTTAGCCAGGGCGCACACCGGGGAGCTGTTTTTT
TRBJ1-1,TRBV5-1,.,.,CASSLDSQMNTEAFF,TGCGCCAGCAGCCTAGACAGTCAGATGAACACTGAAGCTTTCTTT
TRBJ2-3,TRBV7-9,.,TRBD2,CASSLGGATDTQYF,TGTGCCAGCAGCCTCGGGGGGGCCACAGATACGCAGTATTTT
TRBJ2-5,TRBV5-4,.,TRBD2,CASSTQSGGLETQYF,TGTGCCAGCAGCACACAAAGCGGGGGGCTAGAGACCCAGTACTTC
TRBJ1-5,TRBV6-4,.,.,CASSETVNQPQHF,TGTGCCAGCAGCGAGACAGTGAATCAGCCCCAGCATTTT
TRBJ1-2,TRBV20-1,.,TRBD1,CSASGQGVPNYGYTF,TGCAGTGCGAGTGGACAGGGGGTACCCAACTATGGCTACACCTTC
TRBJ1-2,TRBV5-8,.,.,CASTPEGGGNYGYTF,TGTGCCAGCACCCCTGAAGGGGGAGGGAACTATGGCTACACCTTC
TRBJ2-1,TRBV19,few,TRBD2,CAIQASGSSNEQFF,TGTGCCATTCAAGCTAGCGGGAGCTCCAATGAGCAGTTCTTC
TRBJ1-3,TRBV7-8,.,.,CASSSWRAGTGNTIYF,TGTGCCAGCAGCTCTTGGAGGGCGGGAACTGGAAACACCATATATTTT
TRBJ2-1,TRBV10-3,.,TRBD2,CAISLTSGGAVEQFF,TGTGCCATCAGCCTGACTAGCGGGGGGGCGGTTGAGCAGTTCTTC
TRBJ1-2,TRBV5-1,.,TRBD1,CASSSGTGGANYGYTF,TGCGCCAGCAGCTCCGGGACAGGGGGCGCGAACTATGGCTACACCTTC
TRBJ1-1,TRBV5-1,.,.,CASSLEPRVSPEAFF,TGCGCCAGCAGCTTGGAGCCCAGGGTTTCCCCTGAAGCTTTCTTT
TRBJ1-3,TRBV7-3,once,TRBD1,CASSKQGAFSGNTIYF,TGTGCCAGCAGCAAACAGGGGGCTTTTTCTGGAAACACCATATATTTT
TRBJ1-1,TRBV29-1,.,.,CSVEDGGYNTEAFF,TGCAGCGTTGAAGATGGGGGGTATAACACTGAAGCTTTCTTT
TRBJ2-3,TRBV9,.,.,CASSVERQAADTQYF,TGTGCCAGCAGCGTAGAGAGGCAAGCGGCAGATACGCAGTATTTT
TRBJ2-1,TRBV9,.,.,CASSVDTLTSNEQFF,TGTGCCAGCAGCGTTGACACCCTTACGAGCAATGAGCAGTTCTTC
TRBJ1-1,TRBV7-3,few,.,CASSSGPNTEAFF,TGTGCCAGCAGCTCAGGTCCAAACACTGAAGCTTTCTTT
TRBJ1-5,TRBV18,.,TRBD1,CASSTGTGNQPQHF,TGTGCCAGCTCAACCGGGACAGGCAATCAGCCCCAGCATTTT
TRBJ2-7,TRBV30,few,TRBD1,CAWSGGTGLYEQYF,TGTGCCTGGAGTGGGGGGACAGGGCTGTACGAGCAGTACTTC
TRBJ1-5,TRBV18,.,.,CASSAETTHSNQPQHF,TGTGCCAGCTCAGCCGAGACTACCCATAGCAATCAGCCCCAGCATTTT
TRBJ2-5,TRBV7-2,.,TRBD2,CASRPFTAGGLETQYF,TGTGCCAGCAGGCCATTCACGGCGGGGGGGCTGGAGACCCAGTACTTC
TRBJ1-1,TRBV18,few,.,CASSQQGTMAFF,TGTGCCAGCTCTCAGCAGGGCACGATGGCTTTCTTT
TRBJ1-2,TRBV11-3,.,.,CASSFGPNYGYTF,TGTGCCAGCAGCTTTGGGCCTAACTATGGCTACACCTTC
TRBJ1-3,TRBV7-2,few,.,CASSSRGGQLAGNTIYF,TGTGCCAGCAGCTCCAGAGGCGGTCAGTTGGCTGGAAACACCATATATTTT
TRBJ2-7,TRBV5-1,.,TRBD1,CASSSGTGKYEQYF,TGCGCCAGCAGCTCAGGGACAGGGAAATACGAGCAGTACTTC
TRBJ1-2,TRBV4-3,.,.,CASSQDLRGAKYGYTF,TGCGCCAGCAGCCAAGATCTTCGGGGGGCTAAGTATGGCTACACCTTC
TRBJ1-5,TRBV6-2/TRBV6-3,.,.,CASSYSTRGGRQPQHF,TGTGCCAGCAGTTACTCGACCCGAGGCGGTCGTCAGCCCCAGCATTTT
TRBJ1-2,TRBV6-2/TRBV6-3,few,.,CASSTLNYGYTF,TGTGCCAGCAGTACCCTAAACTATGGCTACACCTTC
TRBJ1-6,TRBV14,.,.,CASSRQGTYNSPLHF,TGTGCCAGCAGCCGGCAGGGGACCTATAATTCACCCCTCCACTTT
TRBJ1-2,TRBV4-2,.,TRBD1,CASSPPGQHYGYTF,TGTGCCAGCAGCCCTCCGGGACAGCACTATGGCTACACCTTC
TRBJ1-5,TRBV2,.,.,CASSVEAEQPQHF,TGTGCCAGCAGCGTGGAGGCCGAACAGCCCCAGCATTTT
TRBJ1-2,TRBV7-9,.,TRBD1,CASSPRRDSYGYTF,TGTGCCAGCAGCCCCCGCCGGGACAGCTATGGCTACACCTTC
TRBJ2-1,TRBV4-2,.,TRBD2,CASSHPALAGGPNEQFF,TGTGCCAGCAGCCACCCAGCCCTAGCGGGGGGGCCGAATGAGCAGTTCTTC
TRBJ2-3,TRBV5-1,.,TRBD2,CASSRIAGSTDTQYF,TGCGCCAGCAGCCGTATAGCGGGAAGCACAGATACGCAGTATTTT